The 18 T cell receptor beta chains reported below all come from one sample, sequenced in a study of blood T cell repertoires in COVID-19. Measured with immunoSEQ multiplex PCR; TCRdb has only the in-frame clones, and not every one. Counted here are about 220,000 clones, approximately 82% occurring once; the ten biggest clones make up around 3.5%. Sequencing was done on a sample of peripheral blood. The receptors stem from a woman of 80 years or more with acute or convalescent COVID-19.

The genes are TRBV9 and TRBJ1-3, with D uncertain. Germline V gene lookup returns CDR1 SGDLS and CDR2 YYNGEE. This CDR3 region has 16 residues. Between the trimmed V and J ends, which lost 4 bases and 0 bases, there was a span of 14 bases. The chain's CDR3 is CASSPQMPSSGNTIYF. The CDR3 region has the DNA TGTGCCAGCAGCCCCCAGATGCCCAGCTCTGGAAACACCATATATTTT.

V usage is TRBV1 and J usage is TRBJ1-5; TRBD1 is the table's D call and was not checked against the DNA. TRBV1 is designated a pseudogene. This CDR3 is built from 17 residues. CDR3 sequence reads: CTSSQPSDRGRNQPQHF. The CDR3 DNA is TGCACCAGCAGCCAGCCGTCGGACAGGGGGCGGAATCAGCCCCAGCATTTT.

The genes are TRBV24-1 and TRBJ1-2; tentatively, D is TRBD1 (5 bases). From germline, CDR1 is KGHDR and CDR2 SFDVKD. The CDR3 totals 13 residues. The V end was cut by 1 base, the J end by 9 bases, with 11 bases between. DNA for the CDR3: TGTGCCACCAGTGATTTCGGGGCGGGGAGCTACACCTTC. Protein product: CATSDFGAGSYTF.

This clone was observed once. This rearrangement joins TRBV12-3 or TRBV12-4 to TRBJ1-2, with D maybe TRBD1 (6 bases). This CDR3 region has 13 residues. V was cut by 6 bases and J by 3 bases, with 11 bases left in between. Here the CDR3 reads CASRGPGDYGYTF. DNA of the CDR3: TGTGCCAGCAGGGGTCCAGGGGACTATGGCTACACCTTC.

The V gene is TRBV5-1, the J gene TRBJ2-5; 10 nucleotides line up with TRBD2. The junction had 4 bases not matched to a gene; V was cut back by 3 bases and J by 2 bases. The CDR3 is 15 residues long. CDR1 is SGHRS, CDR2 YFSETQ, per germline. Here the CDR3 DNA reads TGCGCCAGCAGCTATAGCGGGGGGTTTCAAGAGACCCAGTACTTC. It encodes CASSYSGGFQETQYF. Variable domain in full (rest from reference TRBV5-1 and TRBJ2-5): KAGVTQTPRYLIKTRGQQVTLSCSPISGHRSVSWYQQTPGQGLQFLFEYFSETQRNKGNFPGRFSGRQFSNSRSEMNVSTLELGDSALYLCASSYSGGFQETQYFGPGTRLLVL.

This clone was recorded a few times. The genes are TRBV9 and TRBJ2-2; weak D call: TRBD2 (5 bases). The germline V gene has CDR1 SGDLS and CDR2 YYNGEE. The CDR3 loop spans 15 amino acids. Deletions cut 3 bases from V and 4 bases from J, with 13 bases between. As DNA, the CDR3 is TGTGCCAGCAGCGCGGACTGGCCCGCCACCGGGGAGCTGTTTTTT. Translating gives CASSADWPATGELFF.

In its sample, this clone was seen once. The V and J genes are TRBV12-3 or TRBV12-4 and TRBJ1-2; D gene ambiguous. The CDR3 contains 12 residues. With 3 bases removed from V and 5 bases from J, the gap between germline ends came to 7 bases. Here the CDR3 DNA reads TGTGCCAGCAGTTTTGGGGAGTATGGCTACACCTTC. Translated, it gives CASSFGEYGYTF.

Regarding this clone: This sample includes further DNA sequences coding for the same CDR3. The chain combines TRBV19 with TRBJ2-2; D perhaps matches TRBD2 (6 bases). Trimming shortened V by 3 bases and J by 0 bases, and 8 bases separated the two germline ends. This CDR3 has 15 residues. The germline gives CDR1 LNHDA, CDR2 SQIVND (reference sequence). Written as DNA, the CDR3 is TGTGCCAGTAGTATTTCGGGGGCGAACACCGGGGAGCTGTTTTTT. Its protein is CASSISGANTGELFF. Supplemented by reference TRBV19 and TRBJ2-2, the full variable domain reads DGGITQSPKYLFRKEGQNVTLSCEQNLNHDAMYWYRQDPGQGLRLIYYSQIVNDFQKGDIAEGYSVSREKKESFPLTVTSAQKNPTAFYLCASSISGANTGELFFGEGSRLTVL.

This clone was seen once. This chain links TRBV28 with TRBJ1-1; a weak D match, TRBD1 (5 bases). V lost 1 base, J lost 7 bases, and 13 bases lay in between. CDR1 is MDHEN, CDR2 SYDVKM, per germline. The CDR3 loop spans 14 amino acids. The CDR3 DNA is TGTGCCAGCAGTTTATCGGGACTCTATCTTGAAGCTTTCTTT. Protein product: CASSLSGLYLEAFF.

V usage is TRBV4-2 and J usage is TRBJ2-2; maybe TRBD2 (5 bases). Per the germline V gene, CDR1 is LGHNA and CDR2 is YNFKEQ. The CDR3 spans 13 residues. Deletions cut 1 base from V and 7 bases from J, with 7 bases between. The CDR3 sequence is CASSQVRDGELFF. The CDR3 region has the DNA TGTGCCAGCAGCCAAGTCCGGGACGGGGAGCTGTTTTTT.

This chain uses TRBV7-2 with TRBJ2-1; 7 nucleotides match TRBD1. There are 13 residues in the CDR3. The ends lost 3 bases at V and 8 bases at J; junction bases unmatched: 4. The germline gives CDR1 SGHTA, CDR2 FQGNSA. For the CDR3, the DNA is TGTGCCAGCAGCTTGGATCAGGGGGATGAGCAGTTCTTC. Its translation is CASSLDQGDEQFF.

This clone was seen just once. This chain connects TRBV7-6 to TRBJ1-6, with D uncertain. The CDR3 totals 16 residues. Germline lookup yields CDR1 SGHVS and CDR2 FNYEAQ. The V end lost 1 base, the J end lost 5 bases, and 12 bases lay between the germline ends. The CDR3 spells CASSLGGGPNNSPLHF. Written as DNA, the CDR3 is TGTGCCAGCAGCTTAGGGGGAGGGCCGAATAATTCACCCCTCCACTTT.

V is TRBV7-3 and J is TRBJ2-1; 11 nucleotides agree with TRBD2. There are 16 residues in the CDR3. The J segment lost 5 bases and the V segment lost 5 bases, leaving 8 bases of the junction unmatched. Germline-derived CDR1 and CDR2 are SGHTA and FQGTGA. The CDR3 spells CASSPDRLAGHNEQFF. As DNA, the CDR3 is TGTGCCAGCAGCCCCGACCGACTAGCGGGGCACAATGAGCAGTTCTTC.

The chain is built from TRBV2 and TRBJ2-7, with D maybe TRBD2 (6 bases). Germline CDR1 and CDR2: SNHLY and FYNNEI. Between the trimmed V and J ends, which lost 6 bases and 0 bases, there was a span of 12 bases. The CDR3 totals 14 residues. CDR3 nucleotides: TGTGCCAGCAGCGGCGGGATGAGCTCCTACGAGCAGTACTTC. It encodes CASSGGMSSYEQYF.

The chain combines TRBV13 with TRBJ2-1, with D perhaps TRBD1 (6 bases). Germline V gives CDR1 PRHDT, CDR2 FYEKMQ (reference sequence). The CDR3 runs to 12 residues. Deletions cut 6 bases from V and 6 bases from J, with 9 bases between. The CDR3 region has the DNA TGTGCCAGCAGTCAACAGGGCAATGAGCAGTTCTTC. This encodes CASSQQGNEQFF.

The rearrangement joins TRBV7-6 to TRBJ2-5; 7 positions match TRBD1. The CDR3 spans 15 residues. Germline V gene sequence: CDR1 SGHVS, CDR2 FNYEAQ. V was clipped by 1 base and J by 5 bases; unmatched bases: 7. The chain's CDR3 is CASSLGQGTGETQYF. The CDR3 DNA reads TGTGCCAGCAGCTTAGGACAGGGTACAGGGGAGACCCAGTACTTC.

The rearrangement links TRBV3-1 (or the pseudogene TRBV3-2) to TRBJ2-3; 8 bases match TRBD2. V lost 8 bases and J lost 1; bases outside the gene matches: 5. This CDR3 region has 14 residues. Germline CDR1 and CDR2: LGHDT and YNNKEL (reference sequence). In nucleotides, the CDR3 is TGTGCCAGCGAAATGCGGGGGGGCACAGATACGCAGTATTTT. It encodes CASEMRGGTDTQYF.

Here the CDR3 DNA reads TGTGCCAGAAGCTTTGGACAGGGGCGGTGTGCGGGGCCCTACGAGCAGTACTTC. It is translated as CARSFGQGRCAGPYEQYF. This sequence joins TRBV5-3 and TRBJ2-7; TRBD1 matches 9 bases. TRBV5-3 is placed among ORFs of uncertain function. The CDR3 has 18 amino acids. The V segment lost 2 bases and the J segment 2 bases; nucleotides outside the gene matches: 14.